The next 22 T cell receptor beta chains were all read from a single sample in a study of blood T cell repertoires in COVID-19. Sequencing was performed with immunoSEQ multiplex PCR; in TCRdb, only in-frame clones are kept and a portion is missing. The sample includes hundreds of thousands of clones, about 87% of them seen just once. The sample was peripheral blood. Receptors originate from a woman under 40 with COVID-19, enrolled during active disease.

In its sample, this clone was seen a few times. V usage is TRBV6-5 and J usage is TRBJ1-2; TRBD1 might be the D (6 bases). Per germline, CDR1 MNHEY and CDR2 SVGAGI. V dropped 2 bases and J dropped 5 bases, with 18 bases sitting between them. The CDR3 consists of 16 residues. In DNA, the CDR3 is TGTGCCAGCAGTTACACGGTGGGGGGGGCTGGGTATGGCTACACCTTC. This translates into CASSYTVGGAGYGYTF.

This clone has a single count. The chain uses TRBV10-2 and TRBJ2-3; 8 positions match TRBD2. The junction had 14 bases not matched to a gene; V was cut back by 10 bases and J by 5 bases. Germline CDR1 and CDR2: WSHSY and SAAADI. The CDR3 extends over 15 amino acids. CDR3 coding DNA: TGCGCCACCTCGACCGTAGCGGGGTCGCGAGATACGCAGTATTTT. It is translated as CATSTVAGSRDTQYF.

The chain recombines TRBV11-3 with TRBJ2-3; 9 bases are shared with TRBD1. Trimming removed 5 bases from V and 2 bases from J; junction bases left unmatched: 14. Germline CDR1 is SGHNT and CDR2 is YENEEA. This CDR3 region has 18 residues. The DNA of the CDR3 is TGTGCCAGCAGCCTAAGGGTGACAGGGGGGTCCCACACAGATACGCAGTATTTT. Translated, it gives CASSLRVTGGSHTDTQYF.

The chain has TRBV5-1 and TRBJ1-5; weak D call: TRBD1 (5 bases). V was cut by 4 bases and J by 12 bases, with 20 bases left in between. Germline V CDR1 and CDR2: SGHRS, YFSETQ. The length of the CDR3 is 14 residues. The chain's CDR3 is CASSPDAGQSIQHF. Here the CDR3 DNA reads TGCGCCAGCAGCCCGGATGCGGGGCAAAGCATCCAGCATTTT.

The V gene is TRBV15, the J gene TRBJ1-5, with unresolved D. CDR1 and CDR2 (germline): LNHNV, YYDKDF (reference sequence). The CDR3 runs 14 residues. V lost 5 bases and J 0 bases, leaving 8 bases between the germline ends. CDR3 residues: CATSPEGSNQPQHF. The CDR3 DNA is TGTGCCACCAGCCCTGAGGGTAGCAATCAGCCCCAGCATTTT. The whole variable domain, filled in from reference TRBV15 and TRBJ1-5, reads DAMVIQNPRYQVTQFGKPVTLSCSQTLNHNVMYWYQQKSSQAPKLLFHYYDKDFNNEADTPDNFQSRRPNTSFCFLDIRSPGLGDTAMYLCATSPEGSNQPQHFGDGTRLSIL.

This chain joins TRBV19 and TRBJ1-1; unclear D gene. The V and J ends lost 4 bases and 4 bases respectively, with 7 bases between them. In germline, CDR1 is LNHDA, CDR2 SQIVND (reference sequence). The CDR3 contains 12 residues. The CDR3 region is CASSNPRTEAFF. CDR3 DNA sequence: TGTGCCAGTAGTAACCCGCGCACTGAAGCTTTCTTT.

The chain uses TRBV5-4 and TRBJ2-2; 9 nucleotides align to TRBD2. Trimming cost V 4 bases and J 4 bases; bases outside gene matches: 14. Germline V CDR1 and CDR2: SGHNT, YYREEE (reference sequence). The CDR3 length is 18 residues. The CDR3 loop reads CASSPDPRRGGVTGELFF. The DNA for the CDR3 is TGTGCCAGCAGCCCGGACCCCAGGCGGGGGGGCGTCACCGGGGAGCTGTTTTTT.

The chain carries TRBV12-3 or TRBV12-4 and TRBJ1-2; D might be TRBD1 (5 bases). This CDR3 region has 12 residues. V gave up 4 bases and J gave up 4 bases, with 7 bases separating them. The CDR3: CASSSDSYGYTF. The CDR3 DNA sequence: TGTGCCAGCAGTTCCGACAGCTATGGCTACACCTTC.

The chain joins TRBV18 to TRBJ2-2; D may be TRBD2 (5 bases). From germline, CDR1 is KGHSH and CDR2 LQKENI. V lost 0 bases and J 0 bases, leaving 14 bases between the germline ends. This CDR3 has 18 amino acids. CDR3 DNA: TGTGCCAGCTCACCACCCGTCCGGAGGCCCGCGAACACCGGGGAGCTGTTTTTT. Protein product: CASSPPVRRPANTGELFF.

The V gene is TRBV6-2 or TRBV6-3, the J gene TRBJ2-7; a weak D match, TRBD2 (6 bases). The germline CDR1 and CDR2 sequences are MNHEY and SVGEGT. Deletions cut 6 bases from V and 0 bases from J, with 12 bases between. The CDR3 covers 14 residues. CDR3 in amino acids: CASSLPGDSYEQYF. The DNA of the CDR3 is TGTGCCAGCAGCCTGCCGGGAGACTCCTACGAGCAGTACTTC.

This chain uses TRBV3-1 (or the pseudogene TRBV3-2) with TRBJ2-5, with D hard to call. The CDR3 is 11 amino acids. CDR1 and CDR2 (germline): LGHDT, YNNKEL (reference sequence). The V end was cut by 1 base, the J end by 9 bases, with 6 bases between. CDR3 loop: CASSQGASQYF. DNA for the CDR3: TGTGCCAGCAGCCAAGGAGCGTCCCAGTACTTC.

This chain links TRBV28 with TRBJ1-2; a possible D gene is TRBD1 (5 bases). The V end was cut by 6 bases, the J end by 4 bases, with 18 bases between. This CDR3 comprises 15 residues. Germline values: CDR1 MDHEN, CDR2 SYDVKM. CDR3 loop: CASSPDPVGAYGYTF. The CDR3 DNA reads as TGTGCCAGCAGCCCCGACCCAGTAGGGGCCTATGGCTACACCTTC.

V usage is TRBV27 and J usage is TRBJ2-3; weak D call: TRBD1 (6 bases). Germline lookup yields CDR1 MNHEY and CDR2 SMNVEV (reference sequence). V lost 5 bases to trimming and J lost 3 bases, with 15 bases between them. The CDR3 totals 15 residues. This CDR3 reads CASSPTGRRTDTQYF. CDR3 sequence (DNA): TGTGCCAGCAGTCCTACAGGGCGGAGAACAGATACGCAGTATTTT.

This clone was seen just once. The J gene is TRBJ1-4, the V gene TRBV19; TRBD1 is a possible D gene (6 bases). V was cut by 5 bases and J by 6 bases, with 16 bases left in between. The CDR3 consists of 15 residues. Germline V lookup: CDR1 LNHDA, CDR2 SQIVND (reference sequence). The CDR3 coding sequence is TGTGCCAGTAGTTCCTCTTCGGGGGGCGATGAAAAACTGTTTTTT. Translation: CASSSSSGGDEKLFF.

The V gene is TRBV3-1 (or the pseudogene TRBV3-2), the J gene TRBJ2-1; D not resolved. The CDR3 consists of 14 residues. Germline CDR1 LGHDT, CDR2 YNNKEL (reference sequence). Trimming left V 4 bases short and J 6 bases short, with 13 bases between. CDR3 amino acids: CASSPRRNPNEQFF. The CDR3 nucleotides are TGTGCCAGCAGCCCCCGGCGGAATCCCAATGAGCAGTTCTTC.

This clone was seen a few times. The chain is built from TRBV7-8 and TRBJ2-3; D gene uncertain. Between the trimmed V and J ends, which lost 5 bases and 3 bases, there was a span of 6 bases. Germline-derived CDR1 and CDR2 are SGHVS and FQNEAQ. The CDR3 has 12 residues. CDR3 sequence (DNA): TGTGCCAGCAGCACTTTAACAGATACGCAGTATTTT. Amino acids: CASSTLTDTQYF.

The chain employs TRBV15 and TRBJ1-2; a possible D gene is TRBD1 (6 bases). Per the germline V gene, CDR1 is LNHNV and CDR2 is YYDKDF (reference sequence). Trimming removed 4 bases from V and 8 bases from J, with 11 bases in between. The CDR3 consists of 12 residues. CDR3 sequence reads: CATSTGAGGYTF. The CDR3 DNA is TGTGCCACCAGCACAGGGGCTGGGGGCTACACCTTC. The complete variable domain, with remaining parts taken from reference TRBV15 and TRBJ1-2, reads DAMVIQNPRYQVTQFGKPVTLSCSQTLNHNVMYWYQQKSSQAPKLLFHYYDKDFNNEADTPDNFQSRRPNTSFCFLDIRSPGLGDTAMYLCATSTGAGGYTFGSGTRLTVV.

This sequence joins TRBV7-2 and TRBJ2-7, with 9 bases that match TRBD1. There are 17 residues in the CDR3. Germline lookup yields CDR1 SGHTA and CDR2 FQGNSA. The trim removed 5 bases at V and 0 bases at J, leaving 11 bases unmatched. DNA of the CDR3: TGTGCCAGCAGCACCAAATCGCCGGGACAGGGCTCCTACGAGCAGTACTTC. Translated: CASSTKSPGQGSYEQYF.

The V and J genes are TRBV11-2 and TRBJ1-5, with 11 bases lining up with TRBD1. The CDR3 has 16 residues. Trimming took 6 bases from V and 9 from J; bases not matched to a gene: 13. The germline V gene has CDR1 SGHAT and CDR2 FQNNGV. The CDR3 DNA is TGTGCCAGCAGTCGGACAGGGGGCCCCCTTTGTCGGCCCCAGCATTTT. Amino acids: CASSRTGGPLCRPQHF.

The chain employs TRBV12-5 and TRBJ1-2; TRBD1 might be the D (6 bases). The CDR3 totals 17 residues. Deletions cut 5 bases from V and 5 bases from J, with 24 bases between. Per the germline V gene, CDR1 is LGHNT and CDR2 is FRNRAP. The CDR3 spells CASGPETGLNGLYGYTF. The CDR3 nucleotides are TGTGCTAGTGGTCCCGAGACAGGCCTAAACGGGCTATATGGCTACACCTTC.

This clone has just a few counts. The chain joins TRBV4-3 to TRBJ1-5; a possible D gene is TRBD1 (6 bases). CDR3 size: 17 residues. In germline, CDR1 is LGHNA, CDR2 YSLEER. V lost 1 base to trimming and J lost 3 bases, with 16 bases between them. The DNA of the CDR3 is TGCGCCAGCAGCCAAGGGATTCGGGTGGGGGCCAATCAGCCCCAGCATTTT. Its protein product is CASSQGIRVGANQPQHF.

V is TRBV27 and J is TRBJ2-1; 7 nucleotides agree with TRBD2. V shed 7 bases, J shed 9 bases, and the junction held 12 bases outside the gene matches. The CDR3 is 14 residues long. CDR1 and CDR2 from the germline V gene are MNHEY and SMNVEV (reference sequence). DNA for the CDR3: TGTGCCAGCATGGGGGACTACCCCTCGGGTGAGCAGTTCTTC. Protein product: CASMGDYPSGEQFF.